This entry concerns a single TCR beta chain. With 0 bases removed from V and 3 bases from J, the gap between germline ends came to 9 bases. The CDR3 totals 14 residues. In germline, CDR1 is SGDLS, CDR2 YYNGEE. In Seattle, patients joined the study during active infection and were tracked longitudinally. The source of the sample is a study of blood T cell repertoires in COVID-19. In the study overall: Nucleic acid was either cDNA or gDNA, and it came from T cells, B-cell-depleted T cells, or PBMCs.

Only in-frame clones appear in the TCRdb table, and some are missing; sequencing was by immunoSEQ multiplex PCR. The sample consists of some 320,000 clones, around nine tenths of them appearing once. This sequence joins TRBV9 and TRBJ1-1, with D possibly being TRBD1 (5 bases). This receptor was identified in a woman aged 25-40 years with COVID-19, enrolled during active disease. The source material was peripheral blood. The CDR3 loop reads CASSVEGTYTEAFF. The DNA of the CDR3 is TGTGCCAGCAGCGTAGAGGGGACTTACACTGAAGCTTTCTTT.